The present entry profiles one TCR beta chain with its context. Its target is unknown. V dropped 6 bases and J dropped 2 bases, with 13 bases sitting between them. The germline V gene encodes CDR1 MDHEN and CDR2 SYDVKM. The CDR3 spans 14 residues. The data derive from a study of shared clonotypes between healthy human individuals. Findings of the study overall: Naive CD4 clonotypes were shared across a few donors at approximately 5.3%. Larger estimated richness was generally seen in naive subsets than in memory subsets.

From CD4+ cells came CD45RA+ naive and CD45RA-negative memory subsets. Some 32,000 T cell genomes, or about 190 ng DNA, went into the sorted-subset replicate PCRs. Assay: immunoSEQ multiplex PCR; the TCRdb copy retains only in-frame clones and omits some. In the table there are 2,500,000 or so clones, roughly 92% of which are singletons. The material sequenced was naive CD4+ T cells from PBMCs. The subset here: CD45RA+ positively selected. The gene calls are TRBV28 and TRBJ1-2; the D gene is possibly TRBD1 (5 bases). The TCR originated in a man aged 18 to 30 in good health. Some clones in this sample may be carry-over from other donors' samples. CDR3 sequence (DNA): TGTGCCAGCAGCTCCGGGGGAGAAAACTATGGCTACACCTTC. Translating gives CASSSGGENYGYTF.